Listed below are T cell receptor beta chains from one sample, sequenced in a study of T cells in Graves' hyperthyroidism and ophthalmopathy. TCRdb passed the multiplex PCR reads through MiXCR, listing each CDR3 protein once. The profile shows under 350,000 distinct CDR3 sequences, approximately 13% of them singletons. The material sequenced was blood. The receptors derive from a woman aged 40 to 50 with Graves' hyperthyroidism. Each CDR3 is given with its conserved first and last residue. Fields, in order: D gene, V gene, J gene, clone size, CDR3 protein, CDR3 DNA. D genes are given only for firm matches. Clone size is given for some rows only: seen once, a few or many times, or a class if the clone is expanded.

>TRBD1|TRBV29-1|TRBJ1-1|many
CSVNGQVSEAFF
TGCAGCGTTAACGGACAGGTATCTGAAGCTTTCTTT
>-|TRBV10-2|TRBJ1-2|few
CASSEAVAFKTYNNYGYTF
TGCGCCAGCAGTGAGGCAGTCGCTTTTAAGACGTATAATAACTATGGCTACACCTTC
>-|TRBV2|TRBJ1-1|many
CASSPRVANTEAFF
TGTGCCAGCAGCCCCCGGGTCGCGAACACTGAAGCTTTCTTT
>-|TRBV20-1|TRBJ2-5|-
CSARVAQQETQYF
TGCAGTGCTAGAGTGGCACAGCAAGAGACCCAGTACTTC
>-|TRBV7-9|TRBJ1-1|many
CASSFATGLNTEAFF
TGTGCCAGCAGCTTCGCGACAGGCCTGAACACTGAAGCTTTCTTT
>-|TRBV5-1|TRBJ2-7|-
CASSLDDHEQYF
TGCGCCAGCAGCTTGGACGACCACGAGCAGTACTTC
>-|TRBV2|TRBJ2-4|many
CASSARSDIQYF
TGTGCCAGCAGTGCCCGGTCGGACATTCAGTACTTC
>TRBD1|TRBV20-1|TRBJ1-1|many
CSARDFLGQGAKGRDTEAFF
TGCAGTGCTAGAGATTTTTTGGGACAGGGGGCGAAAGGGAGGGACACTGAAGCTTTCTTT
>-|TRBV7-8|TRBJ1-5|many
CASSLDSRRGNQPQHF
TGTGCCAGCAGCTTAGATTCGCGGAGGGGCAATCAGCCCCAGCATTTT
>-|TRBV6-1|TRBJ2-5|many
CASTRGPNQETQYF
TGTGCCAGCACCCGGGGACCTAATCAAGAGACCCAGTACTTC
>-|TRBV29-1|TRBJ2-1|few
CSAFAGKGGEQFF
TGCAGCGCTTTCGCGGGTAAAGGGGGTGAGCAGTTCTTC
>TRBD1|TRBV19|TRBJ2-7|few
CASSLTLTGAYEQYF
TGTGCCAGTAGTCTTACTTTGACAGGGGCCTACGAGCAGTACTTC
>TRBD1|TRBV7-9|TRBJ1-1|many
CASSLGQVAEAFF
TGTGCCAGCAGCCTTGGACAGGTCGCTGAAGCTTTCTTT